The 10 T cell receptor beta chains in this list originate from one sample, sequenced in a study of cytomegalovirus exposure and HLA in healthy donors. PCR amplification relied on 60 Vbeta primers (plus 13 Jbeta primers). The assay was immunoSEQ multiplex PCR, and TCRdb's table has in-frame clones only and misses some. The table lists 80,000 to 95,000 clones, 86% of them singletons. Sequencing was done on a sample of PBMCs. These receptors were taken from a man aged 25 to 40 in good health and CMV-seropositive.

The CDR3 sequence is CASSLQGVSYNSPLHF. CDR3 nucleotides: TGCGCCAGCAGCTTGCAGGGCGTCTCCTATAATTCACCCCTCCACTTT. The V and J genes are TRBV5-1 and TRBJ1-6; tentative D call: TRBD1 (5 bases). Between the trimmed V and J ends, which lost 1 base and 0 bases, there was a span of 8 bases. There are 16 residues in the CDR3. Germline V gene sequence: CDR1 SGHRS, CDR2 YFSETQ.

This clone appeared once. The rearrangement links TRBV28 to TRBJ1-3; D not certain. This CDR3 is 15 amino acids long. V shed 5 bases and J shed 3 bases, with 14 bases lying between them. Germline-derived CDR1 and CDR2 are MDHEN and SYDVKM. The CDR3 loop is CASSAQNLGGNTIYF. The CDR3 region has the DNA TGTGCCAGCAGTGCCCAAAATCTAGGTGGAAACACCATATATTTT.

The chain joins TRBV5-1 to TRBJ1-5; maybe TRBD1 (5 bases). The germline CDR1 and CDR2 sequences are SGHRS and YFSETQ. V gave up 0 bases and J gave up 7 bases, with 11 bases separating them. The CDR3 runs to 14 residues. In DNA form, the CDR3 reads TGCGCCAGCAGCTTGGGGGGGGGAGCACAGCCCCAGCATTTT. Its translation: CASSLGGGAQPQHF.

J is TRBJ1-5 and V is TRBV6-1, with 9 bases matching TRBD1. The V gene's germline CDR1 is MNHNS and CDR2 SASEGT. V gave up 1 base and J gave up 6 bases; unmatched junction bases: 4. CDR3 length: 15 amino acids. The CDR3 here is CASSEGDRDFQPQHF. Here the CDR3 DNA reads TGTGCCAGCAGTGAAGGGGACAGGGACTTTCAGCCCCAGCATTTT.

The V call is TRBV9, the J call TRBJ1-2, with D possibly matching TRBD1 (6 bases). The CDR3 has 14 residues. Germline V gene lookup returns CDR1 SGDLS and CDR2 YYNGEE. The V end lost 4 bases, the J end lost 5 bases, and 15 bases lay between the germline ends. CDR3 DNA: TGTGCCAGCAGCCGACAGGACTCTCTTTATGGCTACACCTTC. The encoded protein is CASSRQDSLYGYTF.

The chain combines TRBV4-2 with TRBJ2-3; the match to TRBD2 covers 8 bases. Germline V lookup: CDR1 LGHNA, CDR2 YNFKEQ. The V gene end was trimmed by 1 base and the J gene end by 3 bases; junction bases not matched to a gene: 6. This CDR3 is built from 16 residues. The CDR3 region has the DNA TGTGCCAGCAGCCAAGTCTTCGGCGGGAGGACAGATACGCAGTATTTT. It encodes CASSQVFGGRTDTQYF.

CDR3 nucleotides: TGTGCCTGGAGTGGGAGAGAGACCCAGTACTTC. Amino acids: CAWSGRETQYF. The J gene is TRBJ2-5, the V gene TRBV30; D is unclear. Germline V gene data show CDR1 as GTSNPN and CDR2 as SVGIG (reference sequence). This CDR3 region has 11 residues. V gave up 1 base and J gave up 4 bases, with 4 bases separating them.

The J gene is TRBJ2-7, the V gene TRBV19; D might be TRBD2 (5 bases). The V and J ends lost 3 bases and 11 bases respectively, with 17 bases between them. The CDR3 is made up of 13 amino acids. Germline values: CDR1 LNHDA, CDR2 SQIVND (reference sequence). The chain's CDR3 is CASSIGEKGEEYF. CDR3 nucleotide sequence: TGTGCCAGTAGTATCGGGGAAAAAGGTGAAGAGTACTTC.

The chain uses TRBV4-1 and TRBJ1-3, with D maybe TRBD1 (6 bases). This CDR3 contains 15 residues. Germline V CDR1 and CDR2: MGHRA, YSYEKL. Trimming removed 1 base from V and 4 bases from J, with 11 bases in between. The CDR3 protein is CASSQARDIGNTIYF. CDR3 nucleotides: TGCGCCAGCAGCCAAGCCCGGGACATAGGAAACACCATATATTTT.

The chain joins TRBV7-9 to TRBJ1-4; 7 nucleotides line up with TRBD1. CDR1 and CDR2 from the germline V gene are SEHNR and FQNEAQ (reference sequence). The CDR3 totals 15 residues. V shed 5 bases, J shed 8 bases, and the junction held 11 bases outside the gene matches. This chain's CDR3 is CASSAPATGFEKLFF. CDR3 nucleotide sequence: TGTGCCAGCAGCGCCCCCGCGACAGGGTTCGAAAAACTGTTTTTT.